These 25 T cell receptor beta chains originate from one sample sequenced in a study of blood T cell repertoires in COVID-19. Some clones are missing from TCRdb's copy, which holds only in-frame ones; the method was immunoSEQ multiplex PCR. The table records 150,000 to 200,000 clones, about 81% of them present only once. The sequencing sample was made of peripheral blood. The receptors were sampled from an elderly woman with COVID-19, enrolled during active disease.

V and J are TRBV28 and TRBJ2-5, with 10 bases matching TRBD1. Per the germline V gene, CDR1 is MDHEN and CDR2 is SYDVKM. Unmatched junction bases numbered 16, after V lost 7 bases and J lost 11 bases. CDR3 size: 15 residues. The CDR3: CASTLSRQGALKQYF. CDR3 bases: TGTGCCAGCACCCTAAGCAGACAGGGGGCTTTGAAGCAGTACTTC. Based on the CDR3 plus reference TRBV28 and TRBJ2-5, the full variable domain is DVKVTQSSRYLVKRTGEKVFLECVQDMDHENMFWYRQDPGLGLRLIYFSYDVKMKEKGDIPEGYSVSREKKERFSLILESASTNQTSMYLCASTLSRQGALKQYFGPGTRLLVL.

This clone was seen a handful of times. The CDR3 loop reads CASSGTGGDSPLHF. In DNA form, the CDR3 reads TGTGCCAGCAGTGGGACAGGGGGCGATTCACCCCTCCACTTT. The chain carries TRBV27 and TRBJ1-6, with TRBD1 matching 12 bases. CDR1 and CDR2 from the germline V gene are MNHEY and SMNVEV (reference sequence). CDR3 length: 14 amino acids. Trimming took 5 bases from V and 8 from J; bases not matched to a gene: 1.

The count of this clone is one. J is TRBJ2-5 and V is TRBV5-1; 11 positions match TRBD1. The CDR3 loop spans 18 amino acids. J was trimmed by 3 bases and V by 3 bases; bases with no gene match: 13. Germline V gene sequence: CDR1 SGHRS, CDR2 YFSETQ. The CDR3 DNA reads TGCGCCAGCAGCTGGCGGACAGGGGGCCCAGCCGACAAAGAGACCCAGTACTTC. This translates into CASSWRTGGPADKETQYF.

The count of this clone is one. The chain combines TRBV5-1 with TRBJ1-1, with 9 nucleotides matching TRBD1. CDR3 length equals 13 residues. V lost 2 bases to trimming and J lost 11 bases; unmatched junction nucleotides: 7. Germline CDR1 SGHRS, CDR2 YFSETQ. The CDR3, as DNA: TGCGCCAGCAGCTTATTACAGGGGGCGGTTGCTTTCTTT. It yields the protein CASSLLQGAVAFF. Full variable domain (missing parts from reference TRBV5-1 and TRBJ1-1): KAGVTQTPRYLIKTRGQQVTLSCSPISGHRSVSWYQQTPGQGLQFLFEYFSETQRNKGNFPGRFSGRQFSNSRSEMNVSTLELGDSALYLCASSLLQGAVAFFGQGTRLTVV.

This chain uses TRBV5-1 with TRBJ1-6, with D unclear. V was shortened by 2 bases and J by 10 bases, with 13 bases between the two germline ends. Germline assignment: CDR1 SGHRS and CDR2 YFSETQ. There are 14 residues in the CDR3. The CDR3 coding sequence is TGCGCCAGCAGCTTAGATCGGCGGGGATCACCCCTCCACTTT. Protein product: CASSLDRRGSPLHF.

The V and J genes are TRBV6-6 and TRBJ1-1; 9 bases are shared with TRBD1. The CDR3 totals 16 residues. CDR1 and CDR2 (germline): MNHNY, SVGAGI (reference sequence). V dropped 2 bases and J dropped 4; count of bases not matched to a gene: 8. The CDR3 DNA reads TGTGCCAGCAGTTACGGGACAGGGTTTTCTCGCACTGAAGCTTTCTTT. As protein: CASSYGTGFSRTEAFF.

This clone has just a few counts. The chain is built from TRBV28 and TRBJ1-2; maybe TRBD1 (6 bases). This CDR3 spans 13 amino acids. The V end was cut by 11 bases, the J end by 7 bases, with 20 bases between. Germline V CDR1 and CDR2: MDHEN, SYDVKM. CDR3 in DNA: TGTGCCGCTAAGCCGGGGGGGCGCCTTGGCTACACCTTC. As protein: CAAKPGGRLGYTF.

This chain links TRBV11-3 with TRBJ2-5; TRBD1 is a possible D gene (5 bases). The V end was cut by 3 bases, the J end by 1 base, with 6 bases between. The CDR3 has 13 amino acids. Germline lookup yields CDR1 SGHNT and CDR2 YENEEA. Here the CDR3 reads CASSFDSQETQYF. CDR3 bases: TGTGCCAGCAGCTTCGACAGCCAAGAGACCCAGTACTTC. Combining the CDR3 with reference TRBV11-3 and TRBJ2-5 gives the whole variable domain EAGVVQSPRYKIIEKKQPVAFWCNPISGHNTLYWYLQNLGQGPELLIRYENEEAVDDSQLPKDRFSAERLKGVDSTLKIQPAELGDSAVYLCASSFDSQETQYFGPGTRLLVL.

J is TRBJ2-7 and V is TRBV5-3; TRBD1 matches at 7 bases. TRBV5-3 is an open reading frame whose function is uncertain. J was trimmed by 2 bases and V by 4 bases; bases with no gene match: 18. The CDR3 runs 18 residues. The CDR3, as DNA: TGTGCCAGAAGCAGTAATTCCACAGGGGCTCAGAGGCCCTACGAGCAGTACTTC. Translation: CARSSNSTGAQRPYEQYF.

The CDR3 sequence is CASSNPGKGVKMGASGYTF. CDR3 nucleotides: TGTGCCAGCAGCAATCCCGGTAAAGGGGTCAAAATGGGGGCAAGTGGCTACACCTTC. The rearrangement uses TRBV11-3 and TRBJ1-2, with D possibly TRBD1 on 6 matching bases. The CDR3 contains 19 residues. Germline V CDR1 and CDR2: SGHNT, YENEEA. The V gene lost 5 bases and the J gene lost 7 bases, with 32 bases spanning the gap.

The CDR3, as DNA: TGTGCCATCAGTGAGTGGGGACAGGGTTATGCTGAAGCTTTCTTT. Residues: CAISEWGQGYAEAFF. V and J are TRBV10-3 and TRBJ1-1, with TRBD1 matching over 9 bases. There are 15 residues in the CDR3. Per germline, CDR1 ENHRY and CDR2 SYGVKD. With V trimmed by 1 base and J by 6 bases, 6 bases remained unmatched.

The V gene is TRBV19, the J gene TRBJ2-7; unclear D gene. V gave up 7 bases and J gave up 1 base, with 8 bases separating them. This CDR3 region has 12 residues. Germline values: CDR1 LNHDA, CDR2 SQIVND (reference sequence). CDR3 in DNA: TGTGCCAGTACTGGGCAGTCCTACGAGCAGTACTTC. Amino acids: CASTGQSYEQYF.

Here the CDR3 DNA reads TGTGCTAGTGGTTTGGTAAGAGGGACAGGGAGAATCCAAGAGACCCAGTACTTC. Its translation: CASGLVRGTGRIQETQYF. This chain joins TRBV12-5 and TRBJ2-5, with TRBD1 matching 9 bases. Germline V gives CDR1 LGHNT, CDR2 FRNRAP. V was clipped by 0 bases and J by 1 base; unmatched bases: 9. The CDR3 runs 18 residues.

This clone occurred a few times. This rearrangement joins TRBV2 to TRBJ2-7; tentative D call: TRBD2 (6 bases). Trimming left V 4 bases short and J 0 bases short, with 10 bases between. The CDR3 loop spans 14 amino acids. Germline V CDR1 and CDR2: SNHLY, FYNNEI. In nucleotides, the CDR3 is TGTGCCAGCAGTGTCCTAGCGACCTCCTACGAGCAGTACTTC. Amino acids: CASSVLATSYEQYF.

The V call is TRBV5-4, the J call TRBJ2-1; 9 nucleotides line up with TRBD1. This CDR3 region has 13 residues. The germline V gene has CDR1 SGHNT and CDR2 YYREEE (reference sequence). After removal of 0 bases from V and 9 bases from J, the junction contained 1 base not matched to a gene. In nucleotides, the CDR3 is TGTGCCAGCAGCTTGGGACAGGGGGGTGAGCAGTTCTTC. Protein product: CASSLGQGGEQFF.

This chain uses TRBV24-1 with TRBJ1-2, with 8 bases that match TRBD1. V lost 7 bases, J lost 4 bases, and 4 bases stayed unmatched. The CDR3 is 13 residues long. CDR1 KGHDR and CDR2 SFDVKD come from the germline V gene. CDR3 in DNA: TGTGCCACCAGCGAACAGGGGGGCTATGGCTACACCTTC. Translating gives CATSEQGGYGYTF.

V usage is TRBV6-6 and J usage is TRBJ1-2, with a tentative D call TRBD1 (5 bases). Germline CDR1 is MNHNY and CDR2 is SVGAGI (reference sequence). Trimming took off 6 bases at V and 6 bases at J, with 11 bases between the two ends. There are 12 residues in the CDR3. The CDR3 region has the DNA TGTGCCAGCAGGCTGACAGAGCATGGCTACACCTTC. Amino acids: CASRLTEHGYTF.

The chain recombines TRBV15 with TRBJ2-5; 8 bases are a match to TRBD1. The CDR3 is 14 residues long. Trimming took 1 base from V and 2 from J; bases not matched to a gene: 0. Germline CDR1 reads LNHNV; CDR2 reads YYDKDF (reference sequence). The CDR3 loop reads CATSRGTGQETQYF. Here the CDR3 DNA reads TGTGCCACCAGCAGAGGGACAGGGCAAGAGACCCAGTACTTC.

The chain links TRBV12-3 or TRBV12-4 to TRBJ2-7; D is ambiguous. The CDR3 has 13 residues. V was cut by 2 bases and J by 6 bases, with 11 bases left in between. CDR3 in amino acids: CASSLNPSSEQYF. The CDR3 nucleotides read TGTGCCAGCAGTTTAAATCCGTCTTCCGAGCAGTACTTC.

The gene calls are TRBV12-3 or TRBV12-4 and TRBJ1-4, with D uncertain. The germline V and J ends were trimmed by 6 bases and 0 bases, with 5 bases remaining between them. CDR3 length: 13 amino acids. CDR3: CASSLATNEKLFF. The DNA for the CDR3 is TGTGCCAGCAGCCTAGCAACTAATGAAAAACTGTTTTTT.

The rearrangement uses TRBV5-1 and TRBJ1-3; no firm D call. The V end lost 0 bases, the J end lost 1 base, and 17 bases lay between the germline ends. The CDR3 covers 18 residues. Germline V CDR1 and CDR2: SGHRS, YFSETQ. The CDR3 coding sequence is TGCGCCAGCAGCTTGGCTGGCAGTACTACGCCTTCTGGAAACACCATATATTTT. Amino acid sequence: CASSLAGSTTPSGNTIYF.

The chain links TRBV5-1 to TRBJ2-2, with 11 bases that match TRBD1. With 3 bases clipped from V and 7 bases from J, the junction kept 5 bases outside the gene matches. CDR3 size: 15 residues. Per the germline V gene, CDR1 is SGHRS and CDR2 is YFSETQ. The CDR3 sequence is CASSSGQGAFGELFF. The CDR3 nucleotides are TGCGCCAGCAGCTCAGGACAGGGGGCTTTCGGGGAGCTGTTTTTT. The entire variable domain, with the rest obtained from reference TRBV5-1 and TRBJ2-2, is as follows: KAGVTQTPRYLIKTRGQQVTLSCSPISGHRSVSWYQQTPGQGLQFLFEYFSETQRNKGNFPGRFSGRQFSNSRSEMNVSTLELGDSALYLCASSSGQGAFGELFFGEGSRLTVL.

This chain uses TRBV3-1 (or the pseudogene TRBV3-2) with TRBJ2-2; D not resolved. V dropped 4 bases and J dropped 4 bases, with 7 bases sitting between them. Germline-derived CDR1 and CDR2 are LGHDT and YNNKEL (reference sequence). The length of the CDR3 is 13 residues. CDR3 nucleotides: TGTGCCAGCAGCCCCTCGGTCACCGGGGAGCTGTTTTTT. It is translated as CASSPSVTGELFF.

This clone was seen a few times. The chain employs TRBV5-1 and TRBJ1-3; D remains unclear. Trimming removed 4 bases at V and 0 bases at J, with 11 bases between. This CDR3 is built from 15 residues. CDR1 is SGHRS, CDR2 YFSETQ, per germline. This CDR3 reads CASSRTRDSGNTIYF. DNA of the CDR3: TGCGCCAGCAGCAGAACCCGCGACTCTGGAAACACCATATATTTT.

The chain recombines TRBV18 with TRBJ2-1; tentative D call: TRBD1 (6 bases). The CDR3 spans 17 residues. Germline V gives CDR1 KGHSH, CDR2 LQKENI. Trimming stripped 2 bases from V and 0 bases from J, with 14 bases between. CDR3 DNA: TGTGCCAGCTCACCAGGGCGACAGGCGAGCTCCTACAATGAGCAGTTCTTC. The encoded protein is CASSPGRQASSYNEQFF.